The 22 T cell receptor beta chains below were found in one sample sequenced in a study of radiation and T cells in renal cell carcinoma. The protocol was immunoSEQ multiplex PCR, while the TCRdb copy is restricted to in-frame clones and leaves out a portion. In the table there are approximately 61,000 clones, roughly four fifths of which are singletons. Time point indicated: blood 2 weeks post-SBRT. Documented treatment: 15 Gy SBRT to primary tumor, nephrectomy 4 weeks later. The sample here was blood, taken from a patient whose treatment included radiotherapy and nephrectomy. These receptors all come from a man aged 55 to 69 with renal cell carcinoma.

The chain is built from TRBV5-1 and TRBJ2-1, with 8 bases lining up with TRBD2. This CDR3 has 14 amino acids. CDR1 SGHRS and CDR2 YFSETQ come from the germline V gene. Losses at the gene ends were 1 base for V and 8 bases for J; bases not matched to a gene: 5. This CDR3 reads CASSLSSGRDEQFF. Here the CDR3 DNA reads TGCGCCAGCAGCTTGTCTAGCGGGCGCGATGAGCAGTTCTTC. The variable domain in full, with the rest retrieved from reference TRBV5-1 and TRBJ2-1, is KAGVTQTPRYLIKTRGQQVTLSCSPISGHRSVSWYQQTPGQGLQFLFEYFSETQRNKGNFPGRFSGRQFSNSRSEMNVSTLELGDSALYLCASSLSSGRDEQFFGPGTRLTVL.

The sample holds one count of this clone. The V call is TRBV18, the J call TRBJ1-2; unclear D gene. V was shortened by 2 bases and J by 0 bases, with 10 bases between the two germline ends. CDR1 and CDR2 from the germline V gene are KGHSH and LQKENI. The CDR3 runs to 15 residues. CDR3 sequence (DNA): TGTGCCAGCTCACCAGAGCCGGATACTAACTATGGCTACACCTTC. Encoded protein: CASSPEPDTNYGYTF.

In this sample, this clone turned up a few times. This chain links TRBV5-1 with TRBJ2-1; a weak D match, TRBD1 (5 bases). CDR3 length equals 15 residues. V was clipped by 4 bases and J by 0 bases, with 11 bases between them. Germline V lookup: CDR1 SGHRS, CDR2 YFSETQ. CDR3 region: CASSQGRGSYNEQFF. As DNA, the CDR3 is TGCGCCAGCAGCCAAGGTAGGGGCTCCTACAATGAGCAGTTCTTC.

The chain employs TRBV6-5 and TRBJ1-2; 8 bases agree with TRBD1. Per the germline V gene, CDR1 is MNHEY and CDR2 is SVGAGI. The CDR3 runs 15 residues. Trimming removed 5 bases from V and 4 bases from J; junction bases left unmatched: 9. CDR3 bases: TGTGCCAGCAGTCGAAACGACGGGACAGGCTATGGCTACACCTTC. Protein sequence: CASSRNDGTGYGYTF.

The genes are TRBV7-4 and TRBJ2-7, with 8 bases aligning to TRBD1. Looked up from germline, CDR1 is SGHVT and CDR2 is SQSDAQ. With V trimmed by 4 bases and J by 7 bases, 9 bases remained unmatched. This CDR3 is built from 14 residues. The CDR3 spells CASSSGQGPLEQYF. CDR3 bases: TGTGCCAGCAGCTCCGGACAGGGCCCTTTGGAGCAGTACTTC.

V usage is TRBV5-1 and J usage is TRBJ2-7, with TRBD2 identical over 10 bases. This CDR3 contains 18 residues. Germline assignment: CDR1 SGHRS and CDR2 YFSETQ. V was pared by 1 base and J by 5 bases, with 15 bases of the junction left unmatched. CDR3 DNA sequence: TGCGCCAGCAGCTTGCCGGATCATCCTAGCGGGAGTCCGAACGAGCAGTACGTC. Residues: CASSLPDHPSGSPNEQYV.

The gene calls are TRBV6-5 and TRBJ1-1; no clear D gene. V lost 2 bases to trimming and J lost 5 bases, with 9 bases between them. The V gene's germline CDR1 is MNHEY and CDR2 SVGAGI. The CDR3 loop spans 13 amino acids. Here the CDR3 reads CASSYLPGTEAFF. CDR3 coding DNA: TGTGCCAGCAGTTACCTCCCGGGGACTGAAGCTTTCTTT.

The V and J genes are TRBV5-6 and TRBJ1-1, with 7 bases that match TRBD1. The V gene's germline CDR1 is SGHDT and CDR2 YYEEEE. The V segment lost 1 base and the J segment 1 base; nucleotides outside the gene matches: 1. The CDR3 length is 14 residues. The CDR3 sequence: CASSLWTGNTEAFF. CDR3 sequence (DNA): TGTGCCAGCAGCTTGTGGACAGGGAACACTGAAGCTTTCTTT.

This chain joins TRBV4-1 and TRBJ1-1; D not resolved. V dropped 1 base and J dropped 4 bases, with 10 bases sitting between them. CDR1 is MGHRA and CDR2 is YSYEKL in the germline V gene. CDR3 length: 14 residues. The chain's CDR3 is CASSQGAGFTEAFF. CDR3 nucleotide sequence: TGCGCCAGCAGCCAAGGGGCGGGATTCACTGAAGCTTTCTTT.

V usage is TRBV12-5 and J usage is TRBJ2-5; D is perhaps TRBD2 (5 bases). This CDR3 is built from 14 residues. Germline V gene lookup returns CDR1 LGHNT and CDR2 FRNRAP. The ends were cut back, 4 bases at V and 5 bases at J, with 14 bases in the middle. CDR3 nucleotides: TGTGCTAGTGGTTGGGGAGAGGTCGGGGAGACCCAGTACTTC. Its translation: CASGWGEVGETQYF.

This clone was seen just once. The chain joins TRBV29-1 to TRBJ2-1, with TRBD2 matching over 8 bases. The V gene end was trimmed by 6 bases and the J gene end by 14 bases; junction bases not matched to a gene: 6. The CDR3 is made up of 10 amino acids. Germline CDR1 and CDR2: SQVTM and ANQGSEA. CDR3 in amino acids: CSVGEGLEFF. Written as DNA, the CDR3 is TGCAGCGTAGGAGAGGGACTAGAGTTCTTC.

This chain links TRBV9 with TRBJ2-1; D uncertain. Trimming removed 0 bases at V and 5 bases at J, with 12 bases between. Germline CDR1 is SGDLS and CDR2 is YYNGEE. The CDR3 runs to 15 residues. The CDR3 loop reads CASSVVGTSNNEQFF. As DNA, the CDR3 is TGTGCCAGCAGCGTAGTCGGCACCTCGAACAATGAGCAGTTCTTC.

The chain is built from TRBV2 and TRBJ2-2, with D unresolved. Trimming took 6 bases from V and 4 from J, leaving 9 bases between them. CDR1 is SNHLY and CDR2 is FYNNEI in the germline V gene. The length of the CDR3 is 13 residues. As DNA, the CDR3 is TGTGCCAGCAGCGCCGGGTTCACCGGGGAGCTGTTTTTT. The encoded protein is CASSAGFTGELFF.

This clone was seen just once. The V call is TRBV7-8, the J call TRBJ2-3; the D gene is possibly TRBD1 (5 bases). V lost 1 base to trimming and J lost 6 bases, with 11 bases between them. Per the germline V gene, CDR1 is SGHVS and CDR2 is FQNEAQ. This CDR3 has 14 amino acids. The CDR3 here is CASSLVRVEDTQYF. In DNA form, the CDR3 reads TGTGCCAGCAGCTTAGTCAGGGTTGAGGATACGCAGTATTTT.

The CDR3 here is CASSQTGPGNTIYF. The CDR3 coding sequence is TGTGCCAGCAGTCAGACAGGGCCCGGAAACACCATATATTTT. V is TRBV6-5 and J is TRBJ1-3; 7 bases are a match to TRBD1. This CDR3 is 14 amino acids long. V lost 5 bases, J lost 4 bases, and 5 bases stayed unmatched. The germline CDR1 and CDR2 sequences are MNHEY and SVGAGI.

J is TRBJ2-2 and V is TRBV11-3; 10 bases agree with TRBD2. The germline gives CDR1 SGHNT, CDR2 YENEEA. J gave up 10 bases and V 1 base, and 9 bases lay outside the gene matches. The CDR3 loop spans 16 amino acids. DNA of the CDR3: TGTGCCAGCAGCTTAGTAGGACTAGCGGTACAAGTGGAGCTGTTTTTT. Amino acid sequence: CASSLVGLAVQVELFF.

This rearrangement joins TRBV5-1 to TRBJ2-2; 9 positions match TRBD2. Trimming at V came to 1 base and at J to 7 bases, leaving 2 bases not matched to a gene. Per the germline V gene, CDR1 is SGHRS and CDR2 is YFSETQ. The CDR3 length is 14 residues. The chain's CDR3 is CASSLSGRNGELFF. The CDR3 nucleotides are TGCGCCAGCAGCTTGAGCGGGAGGAACGGGGAGCTGTTTTTT.

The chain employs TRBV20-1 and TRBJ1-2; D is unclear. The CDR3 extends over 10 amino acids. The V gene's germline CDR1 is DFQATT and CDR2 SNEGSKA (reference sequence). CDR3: CSADGYGYTF. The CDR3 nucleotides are TGCAGCGCCGATGGCTACGGCTACACCTTC.

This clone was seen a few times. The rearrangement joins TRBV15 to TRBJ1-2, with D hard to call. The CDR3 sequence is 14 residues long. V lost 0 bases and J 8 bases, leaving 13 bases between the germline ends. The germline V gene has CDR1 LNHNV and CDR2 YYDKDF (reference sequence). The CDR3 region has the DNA TGTGCCACCAGCAGAGATACCGGGCATGGCGGCTACACCTTC. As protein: CATSRDTGHGGYTF.

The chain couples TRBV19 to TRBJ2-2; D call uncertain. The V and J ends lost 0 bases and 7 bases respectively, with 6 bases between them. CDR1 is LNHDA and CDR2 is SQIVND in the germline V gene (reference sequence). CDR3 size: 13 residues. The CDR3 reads CASSIERFGELFF. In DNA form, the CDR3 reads TGTGCCAGTAGTATAGAAAGGTTCGGGGAGCTGTTTTTT.

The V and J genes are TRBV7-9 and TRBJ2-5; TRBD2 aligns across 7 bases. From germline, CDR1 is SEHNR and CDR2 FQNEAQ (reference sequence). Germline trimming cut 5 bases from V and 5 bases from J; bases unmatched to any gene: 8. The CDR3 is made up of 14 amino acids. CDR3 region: CASSPGLGRETQYF. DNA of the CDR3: TGTGCCAGCAGCCCCGGACTAGGGCGGGAGACCCAGTACTTC.

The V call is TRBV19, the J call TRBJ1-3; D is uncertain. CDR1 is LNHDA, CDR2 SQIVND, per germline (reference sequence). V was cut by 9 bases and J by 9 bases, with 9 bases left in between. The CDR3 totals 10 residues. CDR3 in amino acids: CASHSPTIYF. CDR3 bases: TGTGCCAGCCATTCCCCCACCATATATTTT.